The sequence of this T cell receptor (beta chain) was determined in a study of T-cell memory formation after mild COVID-19. Turning to the study itself: TCR clusters largely stayed donor specific. Notes on the study in general: Later expanders leaned CD4+, whereas clones that contracted between day 15 and 85 were balanced CD4/CD8. Clones that contracted clustered mainly in CM and EM if CD4+ and in EMRA if CD8+.

A 5'RACE reaction primed in the constant segment made cDNA libraries of TCR alpha and TCR beta, and these carried sample barcodes and UMIs. TCRdb called the 5' RACE reads again in MiXCR, with one record for every CDR3 protein. The sample holds around 200,000 distinct CDR3 sequences; 16% are singletons and the top ten take under 2.5%. Per the germline V gene, CDR1 is SNHLY and CDR2 is FYNNEI. The CDR3 runs 15 residues. V was shortened by 0 bases and J by 5 bases, with 13 bases between the two germline ends. Only a few counts were recorded for this clonotype. No antigen is known for it. The specimen sequenced was PBMCs or a T cell subset sorted from them (not recorded which). The V and J genes are TRBV2 and TRBJ2-5; possible D gene TRBD1, 6 bases. The clonotype comes from an adult woman who had mild COVID-19 (a few samples of this study predate the infection). Cell type and time point are not known. CDR3 sequence: CASSEAQGRGETQYF. CDR3 in DNA: TGTGCCAGCAGTGAAGCGCAGGGGCGAGGGGAGACCCAGTACTTC. Full variable domain (rest looked up from reference TRBV2 and TRBJ2-5): EPEVTQTPSHQVTQMGQEVILRCVPISNHLYFYWYRQILGQKVEFLVSFYNNEISEKSEIFDDQFSVERPDGSNFTLKIRSTKLEDSAMYFCASSEAQGRGETQYFGPGTRLLVL.